This T cell receptor beta chain was captured by sequencing in a study of T-cell memory formation after mild COVID-19. General study points: Researchers report contracting CD4+ clones mostly in CM and EM, with CD8+ clones in EMRA. Proof of SARS-CoV-2 specificity was absent for the second-wave clones that crested on day 37.

The germline CDR1 and CDR2 sequences are DFQATT and SNEGSKA (reference sequence). With 5 bases removed from V and 4 bases from J, the gap between germline ends came to 9 bases. CDR3 length equals 12 residues. Each CDR3 protein gets one entry after TCRdb re-called the 5' RACE reads with MiXCR. The data show roughly 280,000 distinct CDR3 sequences, about a sixth seen once. In regard to this clonotype: Its antigen is currently unknown.

This chain joins TRBV20-1 and TRBJ1-3; no reliable D call. The clonotype was recovered from a man between 18 and 29 years old who had mild COVID-19 (a few samples of this study predate the infection). Cell type and time point are not known. The material sequenced was PBMCs or a T cell subset sorted from them (not recorded which). This CDR3 is CSADDIGNTIYF. The CDR3 nucleotides are TGCAGTGCTGACGATATCGGAAACACCATATATTTT.